Presented here are 18 T cell receptor beta chains from one specimen sequenced in a study of blood T cell repertoires in COVID-19. The protocol was immunoSEQ multiplex PCR, while the TCRdb copy is restricted to in-frame clones and leaves out a portion. Found here are 250,000 to 300,000 clones, roughly 91% of them singletons; the top ten hold 2%. Sequencing input: PBMCs or T cells enriched from blood (not recorded which). All receptors derive from a woman between 55 and 75 years old in a cohort exposed to, infected with or recovered from COVID-19 (not recorded which).

V is TRBV5-6 and J is TRBJ2-3; D remains ambiguous. CDR3 length: 15 residues. Trimming removed 3 bases from V and 0 bases from J, with 11 bases in between. The germline CDR1 and CDR2 sequences are SGHDT and YYEEEE. The CDR3 DNA reads as TGTGCCAGCAGCTCCTGGGCTCCTAGCACAGATACGCAGTATTTT. Translating it yields CASSSWAPSTDTQYF.

This clone was picked up one time. This rearrangement joins TRBV3-1 (or the pseudogene TRBV3-2) to TRBJ1-1; 8 bases match TRBD1. V dropped 5 bases and J dropped 3; count of bases not matched to a gene: 2. CDR3 length equals 13 residues. CDR1 is LGHDT and CDR2 is YNNKEL in the germline V gene (reference sequence). This CDR3 reads CASSTDRDTEAFF. The CDR3 DNA follows: TGTGCCAGCAGCACGGACAGGGACACTGAAGCTTTCTTT.

The J gene is TRBJ2-1, the V gene TRBV29-1; possible D gene TRBD1, 7 bases. Trimming pared 4 bases from V and 6 bases from J, leaving 13 bases between. The CDR3 sequence is 13 residues long. The germline V gene encodes CDR1 SQVTM and CDR2 ANQGSEA. CDR3 bases: TGCAGCGTTGGGAGGGGGCGGGTCAATGAGCAGTTCTTC. Its translation is CSVGRGRVNEQFF.

The rearrangement links TRBV27 to TRBJ2-7; no definite D call. CDR1 and CDR2 (germline): MNHEY, SMNVEV (reference sequence). This CDR3 has 13 amino acids. Trimming took off 6 bases at V and 2 bases at J, with 11 bases between the two ends. CDR3 loop: CASSPTLAYEQYF. The CDR3 region has the DNA TGTGCCAGCAGCCCTACTTTGGCCTACGAGCAGTACTTC.

This chain links TRBV7-9 with TRBJ1-2, with 9 nucleotides matching TRBD1. Germline CDR1 SEHNR, CDR2 FQNEAQ (reference sequence). CDR3 length equals 16 residues. Losses at the gene ends were 0 bases for V and 1 base for J; bases not matched to a gene: 3. The CDR3 loop is CASSLAGDRDNYGYTF. The CDR3 DNA reads as TGTGCCAGCAGCTTAGCGGGGGACAGGGATAACTATGGCTACACCTTC.

The chain employs TRBV27 and TRBJ1-4; D is unresolved. The CDR3 is 14 amino acids. The germline CDR1 and CDR2 sequences are MNHEY and SMNVEV (reference sequence). V lost 1 base, J lost 6 bases, and 9 bases lay in between. The CDR3 region is CASSLWPGYEKLFF. The CDR3 nucleotides read TGTGCCAGCAGTTTATGGCCAGGTTATGAAAAACTGTTTTTT.

The V and J genes are TRBV4-1 and TRBJ1-6; 10 bases are shared with TRBD1. The CDR3 is 20 residues long. Germline V gives CDR1 MGHRA, CDR2 YSYEKL. V lost 2 bases to trimming and J lost 0 bases; unmatched junction nucleotides: 10. CDR3 nucleotides: TGCGCCAGCAGCCAAAATACGGGACAGGGGTCTTACTCCTATAATTCACCCCTCCACTTT. This sequence encodes CASSQNTGQGSYSYNSPLHF.

The V call is TRBV7-9, the J call TRBJ2-1; D might be TRBD2 (5 bases). V lost 5 bases and J lost 7, with 9 bases in between. The germline V gene encodes CDR1 SEHNR and CDR2 FQNEAQ (reference sequence). The CDR3 has 12 amino acids. The CDR3 bases are TGTGCCAGCAGCCCGGGGAAGAATGAGCAGTTCTTC. Translated, it gives CASSPGKNEQFF.

This sequence joins TRBV7-2 and TRBJ1-2; TRBD1 is a possible D gene (5 bases). Germline CDR1 SGHTA, CDR2 FQGNSA. The CDR3 sequence is 14 residues long. The V gene lost 3 bases and the J gene lost 7 bases, with 15 bases spanning the gap. CDR3 amino acids: CASSLGPSSGGYTF. The CDR3, as DNA: TGTGCCAGCAGCTTGGGGCCTTCCTCGGGTGGCTACACCTTC.

This chain uses TRBV5-4 with TRBJ2-5; 12 bases match TRBD2. This CDR3 region has 18 residues. J was trimmed by 5 bases and V by 0 bases; bases with no gene match: 11. Germline-derived CDR1 and CDR2 are SGHNT and YYREEE (reference sequence). The CDR3 bases are TGTGCCAGCAGCTTGGCGGGGCTAGCGGGAGGGCCTCGGGAGACCCAGTACTTC. This translates into CASSLAGLAGGPRETQYF.

This clone has only one observation. The V call is TRBV6-5, the J call TRBJ1-2; perhaps TRBD1 as D (6 bases). This CDR3 is 14 amino acids long. The germline CDR1 and CDR2 sequences are MNHEY and SVGAGI. Trimming shortened V by 6 bases and J by 7 bases, and 18 bases separated the two germline ends. The CDR3 here is CASRIDQGKSGYTF. CDR3 DNA: TGTGCCAGCAGGATAGACCAGGGGAAGAGTGGCTACACCTTC.

The chain couples TRBV15 to TRBJ2-3; D remains unclear. CDR1 and CDR2 from the germline V gene are LNHNV and YYDKDF (reference sequence). Trimming left V 0 bases short and J 0 bases short, with 13 bases between. There are 17 residues in the CDR3. CDR3 nucleotide sequence: TGTGCCACCAGCAGAGATTCGGTGGTAGTAAGCACAGATACGCAGTATTTT. This sequence encodes CATSRDSVVVSTDTQYF.

The V and J genes are TRBV19 and TRBJ2-3; 9 positions match TRBD2. CDR1 and CDR2 from the germline V gene are LNHDA and SQIVND (reference sequence). The V gene end was trimmed by 4 bases and the J gene end by 2 bases; junction bases not matched to a gene: 7. CDR3 length: 16 residues. The CDR3 coding sequence is TGTGCCAGTAGTACACGGGCTAGCGGGATCACAGATACGCAGTATTTT. Protein sequence: CASSTRASGITDTQYF.

The chain carries TRBV24-1 and TRBJ2-5; TRBD1 might be the D (7 bases). The CDR3 has 13 residues. Trimming removed 9 bases from V and 5 bases from J, with 15 bases in between. Germline values: CDR1 KGHDR, CDR2 SFDVKD. The CDR3 spells CATDTGAGETQYF. DNA for the CDR3: TGTGCCACCGATACAGGGGCGGGGGAGACCCAGTACTTC.

This rearrangement joins TRBV2 to TRBJ2-7; D may be TRBD2 (5 bases). Germline CDR1 SNHLY, CDR2 FYNNEI. Trimming shortened V by 1 base and J by 2 bases, and 12 bases separated the two germline ends. This CDR3 region has 15 residues. CDR3 sequence (DNA): TGTGCCAGCAGTGAAGAAAGGGAGATTCCCTACGAGCAGTACTTC. The encoded protein is CASSEEREIPYEQYF.

The chain links TRBV27 to TRBJ2-1; 14 bases line up with TRBD2. CDR1 is MNHEY and CDR2 is SMNVEV in the germline V gene (reference sequence). The ends lost 5 bases at V and 7 bases at J; junction bases unmatched: 22. The CDR3 spans 21 residues. CDR3 sequence reads: CASSPLIATSGRAGGKNEQFF. In DNA, the CDR3 is TGTGCCAGCAGTCCATTAATAGCGACTAGCGGGAGGGCCGGGGGGAAAAATGAGCAGTTCTTC.

This chain links TRBV5-1 with TRBJ2-1; 8 bases align to TRBD2. CDR1 and CDR2 from the germline V gene are SGHRS and YFSETQ. J was trimmed by 7 bases and V by 1 base; bases with no gene match: 10. The CDR3 consists of 16 residues. The CDR3 spells CASSLTGGRRGNEQFF. CDR3 nucleotides: TGCGCCAGCAGCTTGACCGGCGGGAGGCGCGGAAATGAGCAGTTCTTC.

The chain combines TRBV24-1 with TRBJ2-7; D may be TRBD1 (6 bases). The germline gives CDR1 KGHDR, CDR2 SFDVKD. Trimming shortened V by 4 bases and J by 8 bases, and 14 bases separated the two germline ends. The CDR3 contains 13 residues. The CDR3 DNA reads TGTGCCACCAGTGAGCTACAGGGATTCAAGCAGTACTTC. Translating it yields CATSELQGFKQYF.